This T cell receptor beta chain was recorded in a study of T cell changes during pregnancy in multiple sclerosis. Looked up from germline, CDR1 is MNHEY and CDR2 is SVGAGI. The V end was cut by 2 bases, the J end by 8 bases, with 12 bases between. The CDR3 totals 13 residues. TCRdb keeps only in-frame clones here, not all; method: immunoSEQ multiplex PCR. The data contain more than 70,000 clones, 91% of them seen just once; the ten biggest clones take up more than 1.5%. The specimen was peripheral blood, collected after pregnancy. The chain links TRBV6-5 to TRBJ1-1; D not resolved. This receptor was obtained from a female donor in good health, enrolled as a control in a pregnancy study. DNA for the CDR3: TGTGCCAGCAGTTACGCGCTCGGCAGGGAAGCTTTCTTT. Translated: CASSYALGREAFF.